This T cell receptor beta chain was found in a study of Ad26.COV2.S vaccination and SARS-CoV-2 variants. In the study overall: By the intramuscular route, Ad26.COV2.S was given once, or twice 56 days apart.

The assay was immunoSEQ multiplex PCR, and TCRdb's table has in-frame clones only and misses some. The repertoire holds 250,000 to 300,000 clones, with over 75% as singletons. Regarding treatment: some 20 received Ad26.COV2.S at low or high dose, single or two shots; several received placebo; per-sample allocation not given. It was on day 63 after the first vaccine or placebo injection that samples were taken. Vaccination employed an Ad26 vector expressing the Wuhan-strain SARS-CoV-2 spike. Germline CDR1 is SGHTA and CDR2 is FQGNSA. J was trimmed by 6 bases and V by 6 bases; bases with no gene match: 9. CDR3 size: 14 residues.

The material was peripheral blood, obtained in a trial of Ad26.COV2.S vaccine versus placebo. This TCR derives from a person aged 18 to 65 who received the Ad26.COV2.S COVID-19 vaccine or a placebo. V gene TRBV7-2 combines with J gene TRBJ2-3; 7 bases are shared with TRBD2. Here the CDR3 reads CASRTGTTADTQYF. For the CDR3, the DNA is TGTGCCAGCAGGACCGGGACTACGGCGGATACGCAGTATTTT.